This T cell receptor beta chain was sequenced in a study of T cells in Graves' hyperthyroidism and ophthalmopathy. The wider study: Specimen type is peripheral blood, collected at initial diagnosis prior to any treatment. General study results and limits: Among clonotypes expanded in thyroid above 0.001, most were also found in blood.

What was amplified from RNA transcripts were TCR beta CDR3 regions. A set of HTBI primers served as the primers for a first-round RT-PCR of the TCR CDR3. One entry per CDR3 protein results from TCRdb running MiXCR on the multiplex PCR reads. The table shows 340,000 or so distinct CDR3 sequences, with 21% occurring only once. The PBMCs were taken from more than 8 ml of fresh peripheral blood. In its sample, this clonotype was seen many times. Its cognate antigen is unknown. V lost 1 base to trimming and J lost 2 bases, with 14 bases between them. Germline-derived CDR1 and CDR2 are KGHSH and LQKENI. This CDR3 is 16 amino acids long.

The chain uses TRBV18 and TRBJ1-1; tentative D call: TRBD1 (5 bases). The material sequenced was blood. The clonotype comes from a woman in her forties or fifties with Graves' hyperthyroidism. In DNA, the CDR3 is TGTGCCAGCTCACCACTCGGGGCAGGGACCAACACTGAAGCTTTCTTT. Translation: CASSPLGAGTNTEAFF.